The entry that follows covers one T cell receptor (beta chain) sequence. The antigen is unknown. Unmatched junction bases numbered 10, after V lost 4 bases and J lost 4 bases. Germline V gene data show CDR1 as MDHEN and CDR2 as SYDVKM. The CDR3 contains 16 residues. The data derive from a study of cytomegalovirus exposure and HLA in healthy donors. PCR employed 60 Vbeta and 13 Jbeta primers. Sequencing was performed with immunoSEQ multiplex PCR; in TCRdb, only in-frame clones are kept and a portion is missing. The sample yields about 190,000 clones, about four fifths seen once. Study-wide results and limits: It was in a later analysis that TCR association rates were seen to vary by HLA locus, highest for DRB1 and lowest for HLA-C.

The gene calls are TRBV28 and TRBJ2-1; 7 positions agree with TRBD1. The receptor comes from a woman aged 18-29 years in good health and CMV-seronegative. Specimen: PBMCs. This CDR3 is CASSSSGTERYNEQFF. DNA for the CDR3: TGTGCCAGCAGTTCATCCGGGACAGAAAGATACAATGAGCAGTTCTTC.